The subject of this entry is one T cell receptor beta chain. Its antigen remains undetermined. No per-base quality is available; no much larger clone lies one base away. Library construction relied on the immunoSEQ multiplex PCR assay. For the multiplex PCR, a mixture combining 60 forward primers for TCR Vbeta segments and 13 reverse primers for TCR Jbeta segments was used. A multiplex PCR assay on genomic DNA amplified the CDR3 region of rearranged TCR beta genes. The amplified TCR beta libraries were sequenced on the Illumina HiSeq System as 87-base-pair reads. Under the source paper's analysis protocol: A later analysis counted about 80 million unique TCR beta chains across the 670 or so repertoires, and approximately 11 million of these chains were shared by at least two donors. A nearest-neighbor algorithm error-corrected the raw reads and collapsed the reads into unique sequences, merging closely related sequences to remove PCR and sequencing errors. V, D and J gene segments were assigned by aligning CDR3 sequences to IMGT reference sequences. For a sequence to be retained, a match of at least six nucleotides was required to both a V gene segment and a J gene segment. A rearrangement was called productive if the CDR3 had no stop codons and remained in frame with V and J, and every other rearrangement was called non-productive. CDR3 was defined according to IMGT convention as the region running from the second conserved V-encoded cysteine to the conserved J-encoded phenylalanine. In an earlier analysis of more than 550 of the donors, sequences lacking an unambiguous match to a single V gene segment were excluded. An earlier analysis of 587 of the donors called V segments functional above 56.7% productive rearrangements and segregating when the between-donor standard deviation exceeded 5%. To diagnose cytomegalovirus status from the catalog of TCR beta chain sequences, a statistical classification framework was built. A later analysis assigned V and J genes by comparing TCR nucleotide sequences with IMGT/GENE-DB human TR gene sequences. In a later analysis, CDR3 sequences and most-parsimonious VDJ recombination scenarios were assigned using the TCRdist pipeline. In a later analysis, each TCR beta chain was defined by its CDR3 amino acid sequence together with its V-gene family, and reads lacking a unique V-gene family were excluded. To address suspected cross-contamination and a sequencing artifact, a later analysis removed approximately 600 highly shared, low-generation-probability nucleotide sequences. A later analysis calculated a clonal expansion index for each public chain from normalized within-repertoire ranks of inferred template counts. In a later analysis, generation probabilities were computed using a VDJ recombination model fitted to out-of-frame rearrangements, and the results were checked against IGoR. A later analysis scored TCR-TCR, TCR-HLA and TCR-CMV co-occurrence with hypergeometric tests, applying a repertoire-size bias correction to TCR pairs. To estimate false discovery rates, a later analysis permuted the HLA or CMV assignments 20 times. In a later analysis, co-occurring TCRs were grouped using DBSCAN, with TCRdist sequence similarity added in when clustering inside HLA-allele-positive subsets. For co-occurrence clustering, repertoires with fewer than 30,000 or more than 120,000 public chains were excluded, along with four or five repertoires with anomalous nucleotide sharing. TCRdb carries this immuneACCESS record with in-frame sequences only. Its versions omit some clonotypes, under half of them owing to an unresolved V gene in the studies checked, with the rest unexplained. V, J and clone size are those of that table, while D and trimming were read from the DNA. For this sample there are 200,000 to 250,000 clones; around 89% appear just once. In total, the top ten clones hold roughly 1% of the sample.

This sample was taken from a study of cytomegalovirus exposure and HLA in healthy donors (dated by TCRdb to about 2017). Looking at the study overall: An earlier analysis of 587 of the donors reported 276 Gb of sequence data and 117 million unique TCR beta sequences obtained from 180 million or so T cells. Approximately 300 gigabases of sequencing data and tens of millions of unique TCR sequences made up an early release that covered 640 HLA-typed donors. The genetic ancestry cluster associated with self-reported Caucasian donors included approximately 85% of the 398 genotyped donors. The study aimed to test whether signatures of past pathogen exposure could be identified by cataloging public T cell receptors. Using immunosequencing, the study profiled T cell repertoires from 550 to 750 subjects and related those repertoires to cytomegalovirus serostatus. A separate validation cohort of about 110 different subjects was used in addition to the approximately 700-subject first cohort. The study combined high-throughput TCR immunosequencing, statistical association of individual TCRs with disease status, and machine learning to predict cytomegalovirus infection status. In a later analysis, previously published TCR beta repertoires from about 640 donors were re-analyzed and high-resolution HLA genotyping was added so that TCR occurrence patterns could be studied. The later analysis used no new phenotypic data to find candidate immune exposures, relying instead on TCR beta sequences and their occurrence across donors. An earlier analysis of 587 of the donors applied high-throughput TCR beta sequencing to assess whether each TCR beta V gene segment acted as functional or pseudogenic. Donor age, sex, ethnicity and CMV serostatus were collected together with the repertoire data. Genome-wide SNP genotypes for about 55% of the 666 donors were used in a later genetic analysis, which treated that subset as a discovery cohort. All discovery cohort repertoires had been generated using a single sequencing platform. Both class I and class II loci were covered by HLA typing, at four-digit resolution. Typing coverage differed by locus: A, B, C, DRB1 and DQB1 were typed in roughly 620-630 donors, DQA1 in roughly 500, DPA1 in 606, and DPB1 in 450 to 480. Roughly five DR-DQ haplotypes were handled as single units for association and clustering, since linkage in the cohort was strong. Among about 390 genotyped donors of the cohort, an average of about 240,000 unique TCR beta nucleotide sequences were sequenced per donor, roughly 20% of them non-productive. The paper as a whole reports these results and caveats: Over 15 rarely observed V segments, including chromosome 9 orphons, were excluded from the earlier analysis of approximately 600 of the donors because counts were too low. A later analysis associated about 17,000 TCR beta sequences with specific HLA alleles at a false discovery rate of 0.05. V-gene and J-gene trimming of TCR beta chains was associated with a missense DCLRE1C variant in a later genetic analysis, and the association was replicated in an independent cohort. A further reported finding was that TCR beta sequences accurately predicted the HLA-A and HLA-B alleles for most subjects in the first cohort. Only TCR beta chains were sequenced in this cohort, and the absence of alpha or paired-chain data limited detectable features. A later analysis found that TCR association rates varied across HLA loci, with DRB1 alleles showing the most associated TCRs and HLA-C alleles the fewest. The sequencing pipeline was judged likely to have produced a cluster of highly shared sequence variants as a technical artifact. The 87-base-pair reads could not distinguish some IMGT-functional V segments, including TRBV6-2 and TRBV6-3, so those segments were excluded. Most TCR sequences were observed very rarely across donors, whereas some public TCRs were present in many individuals. For the cohort, immune exposure information was limited to CMV serostatus. According to a later genetic analysis, donors in an Asian-associated ancestry cluster had fewer N-insertions in productive TCRs than the approximately 700-donor mean. A few of the identified cytomegalovirus-associated TCR beta chains were confirmed in vitro to be specific for cytomegalovirus antigens. Linkage disequilibrium might explain the correlated functional status among segregating V segments, but an unknown experimental factor could not be ruled out. The classifier was reported to diagnose cytomegalovirus status with high specificity and sensitivity in both the original and validation cohorts. In the study, some 160 TCR beta chains were listed as associated with cytomegalovirus. According to a later analysis, most CMV-associated TCR beta chains appeared to be HLA-restricted, and the HLA associations seemed to be driven largely by CMV exposure. A later analysis reported that several top co-occurrence clusters appeared linked to parvovirus B19, influenza, CMV and Epstein-Barr virus. When HLA alleles, especially DR and DQ, strongly co-occurred, TCR associations were difficult to assign to individual alleles. The authors suggested that the approach could potentially be generalized to other disease states and immunological phenotypes. An earlier analysis of 450 to 750 of the donors showed that most TCR beta V segments appeared in productive rearrangements either about 87% or about 30% of the time, which broadly matched IMGT annotations. A later analysis found that HLA-associated TCR beta chains were more clonally expanded and had lower generation probabilities than equally common non-associated chains. Because some donors lacked HLA typing at each locus, the association tests relied only on the typed subset. Roughly uniform sequencing depth across donors was assumed in presence/absence analyses, although this assumption may not hold.

Including the terminal cysteine and phenylalanine, the CDR3 comprises 15 residues. Just CDR3 DNA is preserved here, 45 bases in frame from base 1. Based on the germline V gene (reference sequence), the CDR1 and CDR2 sequences are SGHNT and YYREEE. Trimming at the junction amounts to 4 bases on V and 0 bases on J, and the germline ends lie 11 bases apart. The cohort was made up of approximately 670 healthy bone marrow donors. At the time of sampling, all cohort members were nominally healthy, though unrecorded immune exposures were likely present. The donor tested CMV seronegative and was one of the 352 seronegative cohort members. Each donor provided a peripheral blood sample, and peripheral blood mononuclear cells were used for TCR beta sequencing. Genomic DNA extraction from the blood cell samples was performed with the Qiagen DNeasy Blood Extraction Kit.

This receptor was taken from a young woman in good health and CMV-seronegative. The rearrangement joined TRBV5-4 to TRBJ1-3; the D gene is perhaps TRBD1, from 5 matching bases. Sequencing input: PBMCs. The nucleotide sequence reads as follows: TGTGCCAGCAGCACTTGGGGCTCCTCTGGAAACACCATATATTTT. It encodes CASSTWGSSGNTIYF. With the rest looked up from the reference TRBV5-4 and TRBJ1-3 genes rather than sequenced, the full variable domain is ETGVTQSPTHLIKTRGQQVTLRCSSQSGHNTVSWYQQALGQGPQFIFQYYREEENGRGNFPPRFSGLQFPNYSSELNVNALELDDSALYLCASSTWGSSGNTIYFGEGSWLTVV.